The sequence of this TCR beta chain was determined in a study of cytomegalovirus exposure and HLA in healthy donors. Findings and caveats of the study: Cytomegalovirus association was assigned to 150 to 200 TCR beta chains.

With regard to this clone: Antigen specificity is unknown.

In the PCR, 60 Vbeta and 13 Jbeta primers were used. TCRdb's table, derived via immunoSEQ multiplex PCR, lists solely in-frame clones and lacks some. This table holds 240,000 or so clones, around 81% found once. This TCR came from a woman aged 55-75 years in good health and CMV-seropositive. The sample consisted of PBMCs.

The CDR3 protein is CASSQLPGRTGQPQHF. The CDR3 region has the DNA TGCGCCAGCAGCCAGCTACCAGGGAGGACGGGGCAGCCCCAGCATTTT. The chain links TRBV4-1 to TRBJ1-5, with D possibly matching TRBD1 (5 bases). Trimming took 3 bases from V and 7 from J, leaving 19 bases between them. Germline CDR1 reads MGHRA; CDR2 reads YSYEKL. The CDR3 is made up of 16 amino acids.